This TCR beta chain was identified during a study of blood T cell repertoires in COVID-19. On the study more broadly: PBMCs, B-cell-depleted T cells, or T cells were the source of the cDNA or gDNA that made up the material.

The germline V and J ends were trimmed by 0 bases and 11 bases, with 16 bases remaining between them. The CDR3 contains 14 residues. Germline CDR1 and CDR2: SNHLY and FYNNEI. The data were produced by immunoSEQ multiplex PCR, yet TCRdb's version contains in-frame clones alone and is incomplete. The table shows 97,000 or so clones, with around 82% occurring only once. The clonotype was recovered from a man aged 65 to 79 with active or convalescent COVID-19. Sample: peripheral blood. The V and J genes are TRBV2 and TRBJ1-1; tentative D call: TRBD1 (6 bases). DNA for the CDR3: TGTGCCAGCAGTGAAGCTACCAGGGGAATAGGTGCTTTCTTT. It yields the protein CASSEATRGIGAFF.